This record looks at one T cell receptor (beta chain) sequence and its context. Its target is unknown. The sample comes from a study of OX40 agonist ivuxolimab in advanced cancers. Study results and limitations: Circulating CD4+ and CD8+ T cells showed clonal expansion by week 6 at 0.1 to 3.0 mg/kg.

V was shortened by 2 bases and J by 1 base, with 12 bases between the two germline ends. In germline, CDR1 is GTSNPN, CDR2 SVGIG (reference sequence). This CDR3 contains 14 residues. Repertoires were generated with immunoSEQ multiplex PCR, while TCRdb's copy carries only in-frame clones and drops some. The sample lists tens of thousands of clones, about 93% occurring once. V is TRBV30 and J is TRBJ2-7, with D perhaps matching TRBD1 (5 bases). The origin of this receptor is an adult with an advanced solid tumor such as melanoma, head and neck, liver or kidney cancer. This sample comprised CD4+ or CD8+ T cells sorted from blood, obtained in a trial of the OX40 agonist ivuxolimab. The CDR3 bases are TGTGCCTGGAGTAAACAGGTACTTTCCTACGAGCAGTACTTC. Amino acids: CAWSKQVLSYEQYF.